These 10 T cell receptor beta chains were sequenced from one sample in a study of OX40 agonist ivuxolimab in advanced cancers. To prepare the library, the immunoSEQ multiplex PCR assay was applied. TCRdb obtained this table from immuneACCESS and retained in-frame rearrangements with V and J assigned. These tables miss some clones; where compared with another copy, unresolved V genes account for less than half of the shortfall, and the remainder is unexplained. A total of 50,000 to 70,000 clones appear in this sample, around 84% of them only once. Roughly 0.6% of the sample comes from the top ten. The sample in question was CD4+ or CD8+ T cells sorted from blood, obtained in a trial of the OX40 agonist ivuxolimab. These receptors all stem from an adult with an advanced solid tumor such as melanoma, head and neck, liver or kidney cancer.

This clone was counted between two and nine times. The V and J genes are TRBV7-9 and TRBJ1-2; 9 nucleotides line up with TRBD1. The CDR3 length is 17 residues. Germline CDR1 SEHNR, CDR2 FQNEAQ (reference sequence). The V segment lost 5 bases and the J segment 1 base; nucleotides outside the gene matches: 11. The CDR3 region has the DNA TGTGCCAGCAGCAAACCGCCGGGACAGGGCAGTAACTATGGCTACACCTTC. It translates to CASSKPPGQGSNYGYTF.

This chain links TRBV6-1 with TRBJ2-5; 10 positions agree with TRBD1. This CDR3 has 15 amino acids. Germline V gene sequence: CDR1 MNHNS, CDR2 SASEGT. V shed 4 bases and J 4 bases; nucleotides not matched to a gene: 6. The CDR3 DNA is TGTGCCAGCAGTGTAACCGGGACAGGGGCAGAGACCCAGTACTTC. It specifies CASSVTGTGAETQYF.

The chain uses TRBV29-1 and TRBJ1-4; 7 bases match TRBD1. Germline V gene sequence: CDR1 SQVTM, CDR2 ANQGSEA. This CDR3 is 15 amino acids long. J lost 4 bases, V lost 6 bases, and 11 bases had no gene match. As DNA, the CDR3 is TGCAGCGTAACTCTTAGGGGACAGCATAATGAAAAACTGTTTTTT. Protein sequence: CSVTLRGQHNEKLFF.

This chain joins TRBV28 and TRBJ1-4; possibly TRBD1 for D (5 bases). In germline, CDR1 is MDHEN, CDR2 SYDVKM. The V gene lost 2 bases and the J gene lost 0 bases, with 13 bases spanning the gap. This CDR3 has 17 residues. CDR3 DNA sequence: TGTGCCAGCAGTTTAAGAGGAGGAGGGGCAACTAATGAAAAACTGTTTTTT. Protein: CASSLRGGGATNEKLFF.

The chain is built from TRBV11-2 and TRBJ2-3, with 15 nucleotides matching TRBD2. Germline-derived CDR1 and CDR2 are SGHAT and FQNNGV. The V segment lost 4 bases and the J segment 0 bases; nucleotides outside the gene matches: 5. This CDR3 is built from 18 residues. The CDR3 sequence is CASSSGLAGGRSTDTQYF. Here the CDR3 DNA reads TGTGCCAGCAGCTCAGGACTAGCGGGAGGGAGGAGCACAGATACGCAGTATTTT.

This chain links TRBV21-1 with TRBJ2-7; TRBD1 reflects the table's D call only, with no check against the DNA. TRBV21-1 is designated a pseudogene. CDR3 length: 15 residues. The CDR3 here is CASSKARQATYEQYF. The CDR3 coding sequence is TGTGCCAGCAGCAAAGCCAGGCAGGCCACCTACGAGCAGTACTTC.

This chain uses TRBV19 with TRBJ2-7; 10 nucleotides line up with TRBD1. V lost 7 bases, J lost 5 bases, and 11 bases stayed unmatched. The CDR3 consists of 15 residues. Germline CDR1 is LNHDA and CDR2 is SQIVND (reference sequence). The CDR3 region is CASNLNPGQGHEQYF. The CDR3 DNA reads as TGTGCCAGTAATCTTAACCCGGGACAGGGGCACGAGCAGTACTTC.

The chain carries TRBV5-1 and TRBJ1-2, with TRBD1 matching 8 bases. The V segment lost 4 bases and the J segment 2 bases; nucleotides outside the gene matches: 4. The CDR3 is made up of 14 amino acids. CDR1 is SGHRS and CDR2 is YFSETQ in the germline V gene. The CDR3 sequence: CASSLRQGNYGYTF. The CDR3, as DNA: TGCGCCAGCAGCCTGCGACAGGGGAACTATGGCTACACCTTC.

The V call is TRBV28, the J call TRBJ2-7, with TRBD2 matching over 9 bases. J was trimmed by 2 bases and V by 4 bases; bases with no gene match: 9. CDR1 and CDR2 from the germline V gene are MDHEN and SYDVKM. The CDR3 totals 16 residues. CDR3 bases: TGTGCCAGCAGTTATACTTTTTTAGCGGGGGCCTACGAGCAGTACTTC. Its protein product is CASSYTFLAGAYEQYF.

The sample holds one count of this clone. The rearrangement uses TRBV12-5 and TRBJ2-6; TRBD1 is a possible D gene (5 bases). The V and J ends lost 1 base and 4 bases respectively, with 14 bases between them. This CDR3 contains 17 residues. Germline V gene data show CDR1 as LGHNT and CDR2 as FRNRAP. CDR3 loop: CASGLALDSSGANVLTF. The DNA for the CDR3 is TGTGCTAGTGGTTTGGCACTTGACAGTTCAGGGGCCAACGTCCTGACTTTC.